These 15 T cell receptor beta chains originate from one sample sequenced in a study of tumor and adjacent non-tumor tissue in lung cancer. A modified ARM-PCR protocol with three rounds of nested PCR amplified TCRbeta. TCRdb re-derived calls from the multiplex PCR reads in MiXCR, one entry per CDR3 protein. Of approximately 110,000 distinct CDR3 sequences listed, 75% are singletons. No cell sorting was done before RNA was extracted from the tissue. The sample comprised lung tumor tissue. The source is a woman aged 60-75 years with non-small cell lung cancer.

This clonotype was seen ten or more times. The chain employs TRBV10-1 and TRBJ2-1; TRBD2 agrees at 14 bases. J gave up 8 bases and V 5 bases, and 14 bases lay outside the gene matches. Germline CDR1 and CDR2: WNHNN and SYGVQD (reference sequence). CDR3 length: 18 residues. This CDR3 is CASSRTSGRPGLSDEQFF. For the CDR3, the DNA is TGCGCCAGCAGTCGGACTAGCGGGAGGCCCGGGCTGTCAGATGAGCAGTTCTTC.

In the case of this clonotype: It may be a read error: a sequence one base away is much more abundant. This chain uses TRBV29-1 with TRBJ2-1; the D is unclear. The V end was cut by 6 bases, the J end by 8 bases, with 14 bases between. From germline, CDR1 is SQVTM and CDR2 ANQGSEA. This CDR3 has 12 amino acids. DNA for the CDR3: TGCAGCGTCCAGCCCAAGGGATATGAGCAGTTCTTC. Translated: CSVQPKGYEQFF.

With regard to this clonotype: This may be a read error, as it is one base from a much larger clone. CDR3 loop: CASSLSSRANVLTF. CDR3 nucleotides: TGTGCCAGCAGTTTAAGCTCTAGGGCCAACGTCCTGACTTTC. V and J are TRBV12-3 or TRBV12-4 and TRBJ2-6; D is uncertain. This CDR3 contains 14 residues.

Regarding this clonotype: A junction end diverges from the germline sequence, so it may reflect a read error. The V gene is TRBV11-3, the J gene TRBJ1-2, with D possibly TRBD1 on 5 matching bases. CDR1 is SGHNT and CDR2 is YENEEA in the germline V gene. The CDR3 consists of 13 residues. The CDR3 is CASSWGAAEGYTF. In nucleotides, the CDR3 is TGTGCCAGCAGTTGGGGCGCAGCAGAAGGCTATACCTTC.

The chain combines TRBV28 with TRBJ1-4; D is uncertain. Germline V CDR1 and CDR2: MDHEN, SYDVKM. CDR3 length: 12 amino acids. The CDR3 loop reads CTTRSRNEKLFF. CDR3 DNA: TGTACCACCAGATCCAGAAATGAAAAACTGTTTTTT. Full variable domain (missing parts from reference TRBV28 and TRBJ1-4): DVKVTQSSRYLVKRTGEKVFLECVQDMDHENMFWYRQDPGLGLRLIYFSYDVKMKEKGDIPEGYSVSREKKERFSLILESASTNQTSMYLCTTRSRNEKLFFGSGTQLSVL.

There are many counts of this clonotype. The V gene is TRBV6-2 or TRBV6-3, the J gene TRBJ2-3; D is possibly TRBD1 (6 bases). The CDR3 is made up of 14 amino acids. V lost 6 bases and J lost 4, with 14 bases in between. Germline V gene data show CDR1 as MNHEY and CDR2 as SVGEGT. CDR3 bases: TGTGCCAGCAGGATACAGGGAAAAGCAGATACGCAGTATTTT. Translated, it gives CASRIQGKADTQYF.

In its sample, this clonotype was seen once. A much larger clone lies a single base off, so this may be a read error. The chain links TRBV12-3 or TRBV12-4 to TRBJ2-4, with D uncertain. Between the trimmed V and J ends, which lost 6 bases and 2 bases, there was a span of 11 bases. The CDR3 length is 14 residues. The CDR3 reads CASSSNLTKNIQYF. The CDR3 region has the DNA TGTGCCAGCAGCTCTAACTTAACCAAAAACATTCAGTACTTC.

Turning to this clonotype: Mismatch with germline at one junction end may stem from a read error. The genes are TRBV11-2 and TRBJ1-6, with D unclear. The CDR3 runs 12 residues. CDR1 is SGHAT and CDR2 is FQNNGV in the germline V gene. CDR3 nucleotides: TGTGCCAGCAGCTTACCGAATTCACCGCTCCACTTT. Its translation is CASSLPNSPLHF.

Note on this clonotype: Germline is not matched at one junction end, which may reflect a read error. V and J are TRBV6-5 and TRBJ2-4; the D gene is possibly TRBD2 (7 bases). The CDR3 consists of 17 residues. Looked up from germline, CDR1 is MNHEY and CDR2 is SVGAGI. The chain's CDR3 is CASRPSKGGGTKDIQYF. CDR3 nucleotides: TGTGCCAGCAGACCATCGAAAGGGGGAGGGACCAAAGACATTCAATACTTC.

This clonotype was seen a single time. Compared with germline, one end of the junction differs, possibly owing to a read error. The rearrangement joins TRBV20-1 to TRBJ2-5, with D possibly TRBD2 on 6 matching bases. CDR3 length equals 18 residues. Germline CDR1 reads DFQATT; CDR2 reads SNEGSKA (reference sequence). CDR3 in amino acids: CSGRSSWTMEGYQETQYF. CDR3 DNA: TGCAGTGGTAGATCAAGTTGGACTATGGAGGGGTACCAAGAGACCCAGTACTTC.

Here the CDR3 reads CASSLASAGGTQYF. CDR3 bases: TGTGCCAGCAGTCTCGCTTCAGCGGGAGGGACACAGTACTTC. This rearrangement joins TRBV28 to TRBJ2-5; TRBD2 matches 10 bases. The V segment lost 5 bases and the J segment 11 bases; nucleotides outside the gene matches: 11. Germline CDR1 is MDHEN and CDR2 is SYDVKM. The CDR3 contains 14 residues.

This chain joins TRBV4-1 and TRBJ1-1; maybe TRBD1 (6 bases). The V end was cut by 0 bases, the J end by 6 bases, with 29 bases between. The CDR3 has 20 residues. Germline-derived CDR1 and CDR2 are MGHRA and YSYEKL. The CDR3 DNA follows: TGCGCCAGCAGCCAAGATAGTGGCGATCCCAGGGGCCAGTGGGGCTCTGAAGCTTTCTTT. Its translation is CASSQDSGDPRGQWGSEAFF.

This clonotype was observed a handful of times. This may arise from a read error, as a much more abundant clone is one base away. The chain recombines TRBV20-1 with TRBJ2-5; no clear D. The germline gives CDR1 DFQATT, CDR2 SNEGSKA (reference sequence). The CDR3 spans 13 residues. Trimming took 5 bases from V and 7 from J, leaving 17 bases between them. CDR3 DNA: TGCAGTGCTGAGACACCCTTAGAATGGACCCAGTACTTC. It specifies CSAETPLEWTQYF.

About this clonotype itself: This may be a read error: a much more frequent sequence differs by one nucleotide. J is TRBJ2-1 and V is TRBV11-2; D not resolved. From germline, CDR1 is SGHAT and CDR2 FQNNGV. Trimming removed 2 bases at V and 7 bases at J, with 9 bases between. The CDR3 runs to 13 residues. The CDR3 region has the DNA TGTGCCAGCAGCTTAAACGAAAGGAATGAGCAGTTCTTC. Translating gives CASSLNERNEQFF.

This clonotype was observed a few times. The rearrangement joins TRBV2 to TRBJ1-1; no definite D call. Trimming took 8 bases from V and 0 from J, leaving 10 bases between them. This CDR3 has 13 amino acids. Germline V lookup: CDR1 SNHLY, CDR2 FYNNEI. The CDR3, as DNA: TGTGCCAGCTCAGTTAGTATGAACACTGAAGCTTTCTTT. Translating it yields CASSVSMNTEAFF. Looking up the rest from reference TRBV2 and TRBJ1-1 gives the full variable domain: EPEVTQTPSHQVTQMGQEVILRCVPISNHLYFYWYRQILGQKVEFLVSFYNNEISEKSEIFDDQFSVERPDGSNFTLKIRSTKLEDSAMYFCASSVSMNTEAFFGQGTRLTVV.